This is a list of T cell receptor beta chains from one sample in a study of identical twins. A single record per CDR3 protein comes from TCRdb applying MiXCR to the 5' RACE reads. The sample shows hundreds of thousands of distinct CDR3 sequences, less than 7% of them seen only once. Material for sequencing was naive T cells sorted from blood. These receptor sequences come from a man between 18 and 29 years old in good health. The CDR3 runs from the conserved cysteine through the conserved F or W. A D gene is named only where the DNA matches it firmly. Part of the rows lack a size; the others show once, few, many or a class for expanded clones.

v_call: TRBV20-1; j_call: TRBJ2-4; d_call: TRBD1; clone_size: many; cdr3_aa: CSAKTGVKNIQYF; cdr3_nt: TGCAGTGCTAAGACAGGGGTCAAAAACATTCAGTACTTC
v_call: TRBV12-5; j_call: TRBJ2-4; d_call: NA; clone_size: many; cdr3_aa: CASGLVSGNIQYF; cdr3_nt: TGTGCTAGTGGTTTGGTCTCAGGGAACATTCAGTACTTC
v_call: TRBV18; j_call: TRBJ2-1; d_call: NA; clone_size: few; cdr3_aa: CASSPRVGGFNNEQFF; cdr3_nt: TGTGCCAGCTCACCACGGGTAGGGGGATTCAACAATGAGCAGTTCTTC
v_call: TRBV3-1; j_call: TRBJ1-2; d_call: TRBD1; clone_size: many; cdr3_aa: CASSQDRIYGYTF; cdr3_nt: TGTGCCAGCAGCCAGGACAGGATATATGGCTACACCTTC
v_call: TRBV20-1; j_call: TRBJ1-1; d_call: TRBD1; clone_size: many; cdr3_aa: CSATDRGTEAFF; cdr3_nt: TGCAGTGCTACGGACAGGGGGACTGAAGCTTTCTTT
v_call: TRBV15; j_call: TRBJ2-2; d_call: TRBD2; clone_size: many; cdr3_aa: CATSRGLAAGELFF; cdr3_nt: TGTGCCACCAGCAGGGGACTAGCGGCCGGGGAGCTGTTTTTT
v_call: TRBV20-1; j_call: TRBJ2-6; d_call: NA; clone_size: NA; cdr3_aa: CSARSDISSGANVLTF; cdr3_nt: TGCAGTGCTAGATCGGACATTTCCTCTGGGGCCAACGTCCTGACTTTC
v_call: TRBV29-1; j_call: TRBJ2-7; d_call: TRBD1; clone_size: NA; cdr3_aa: CSVGTGDRYEQYF; cdr3_nt: TGCAGCGTAGGGACAGGGGACAGGTACGAGCAGTACTTC
v_call: TRBV2; j_call: TRBJ1-1; d_call: TRBD1; clone_size: many; cdr3_aa: CASSLGQENTEAFF; cdr3_nt: TGTGCCAGCAGTTTAGGACAGGAGAACACTGAAGCTTTCTTT
v_call: TRBV4-3; j_call: TRBJ2-1; d_call: NA; clone_size: few; cdr3_aa: CASSQDWGKHNEQFF; cdr3_nt: TGCGCCAGCAGCCAAGATTGGGGGAAGCACAATGAGCAGTTCTTC
v_call: TRBV29-1; j_call: TRBJ1-5; d_call: NA; clone_size: many; cdr3_aa: CSVKDSNQPQHF; cdr3_nt: TGCAGCGTTAAGGATAGCAATCAGCCCCAGCATTTT
v_call: TRBV29-1; j_call: TRBJ1-2; d_call: TRBD1; clone_size: few; cdr3_aa: CSVRGQGRLGVGYTF; cdr3_nt: TGCAGCGTGCGGGGACAGGGGCGACTTGGGGTTGGCTACACCTTC
v_call: TRBV9; j_call: TRBJ2-4; d_call: TRBD1; clone_size: NA; cdr3_aa: CASSLSPTGVDIQYF; cdr3_nt: TGTGCCAGCAGCCTCTCACCGACAGGGGTCGACATTCAGTACTTC
v_call: TRBV12-3/TRBV12-4; j_call: TRBJ2-4; d_call: NA; clone_size: many; cdr3_aa: CASSNPTGAKNIQYF; cdr3_nt: TGTGCCAGCAGTAACCCAACAGGGGCCAAAAACATTCAGTACTTC
v_call: TRBV29-1; j_call: TRBJ1-3; d_call: NA; clone_size: many; cdr3_aa: CSVYDNPLTGNTIYF; cdr3_nt: TGCAGCGTTTATGATAACCCCCTGACTGGAAACACCATATATTTT
v_call: TRBV5-1; j_call: TRBJ2-1; d_call: NA; clone_size: NA; cdr3_aa: CASSPTPDSYNEQFF; cdr3_nt: TGCGCCAGCAGCCCAACCCCGGACAGTTACAATGAGCAGTTCTTC
v_call: TRBV10-3; j_call: TRBJ2-7; d_call: TRBD2; clone_size: NA; cdr3_aa: CAISEGLAGGHEQYF; cdr3_nt: TGTGCCATCAGTGAGGGACTAGCGGGAGGCCACGAGCAGTACTTC
v_call: TRBV7-2; j_call: TRBJ2-1; d_call: NA; clone_size: many; cdr3_aa: CASSLVGDSFYNEQFF; cdr3_nt: TGTGCCAGCAGCTTAGTTGGGGACTCCTTCTACAATGAGCAGTTCTTC
v_call: TRBV21-1; j_call: TRBJ2-7; d_call: NA; clone_size: NA; cdr3_aa: CASEEGGESEQYF; cdr3_nt: TGTGCCAGCGAAGAGGGTGGGGAATCGGAGCAGTACTTC
v_call: TRBV10-3; j_call: TRBJ2-5; d_call: NA; clone_size: few; cdr3_aa: CAISRRAETQYF; cdr3_nt: TGTGCCATCAGTCGTAGGGCAGAGACCCAGTACTTC
v_call: TRBV27; j_call: TRBJ2-3; d_call: TRBD1; clone_size: many; cdr3_aa: CASSTIWTGSTDTQYF; cdr3_nt: TGTGCCAGCAGCACTATTTGGACAGGGAGCACAGATACGCAGTATTTT
v_call: TRBV12-3/TRBV12-4; j_call: TRBJ1-1; d_call: NA; clone_size: many; cdr3_aa: CASSHDRNTEAFF; cdr3_nt: TGTGCCAGCAGTCATGACAGAAACACTGAAGCTTTCTTT
v_call: TRBV5-4; j_call: TRBJ1-3; d_call: TRBD1; clone_size: many; cdr3_aa: CASSLAGTGSLSRSGNTIYF; cdr3_nt: TGTGCCAGCAGCTTGGCCGGGACAGGGAGTTTATCGCGCTCTGGAAACACCATATATTTT
v_call: TRBV7-2; j_call: TRBJ2-3; d_call: TRBD2; clone_size: NA; cdr3_aa: CASSLAPGTSGRATQYF; cdr3_nt: TGTGCCAGCAGCTTAGCCCCGGGGACTAGCGGGCGGGCTACGCAGTATTTT
v_call: TRBV3-1; j_call: TRBJ2-7; d_call: TRBD2; clone_size: few; cdr3_aa: CASSQDPRGRALDEQYF; cdr3_nt: TGTGCCAGCAGCCAAGATCCCCGCGGGAGGGCCTTGGACGAGCAGTACTTC
v_call: TRBV5-1; j_call: TRBJ1-6; d_call: TRBD1; clone_size: few; cdr3_aa: CASSLAQGVNSPLHF; cdr3_nt: TGCGCCAGCAGCTTGGCCCAGGGGGTTAATTCACCCCTCCACTTT
v_call: TRBV20-1; j_call: TRBJ1-2; d_call: NA; clone_size: NA; cdr3_aa: CSAREHGSGDGYTF; cdr3_nt: TGCAGTGCTAGAGAACACGGAAGCGGGGACGGCTACACCTTC
v_call: TRBV7-9; j_call: TRBJ2-1; d_call: NA; clone_size: many; cdr3_aa: CASSLADGTFDNEQFF; cdr3_nt: TGTGCCAGCAGCTTAGCCGACGGGACATTTGACAATGAGCAGTTCTTC
v_call: TRBV5-1; j_call: TRBJ2-7; d_call: NA; clone_size: few; cdr3_aa: CASSTVALGEQYF; cdr3_nt: TGCGCCAGCAGCACCGTTGCCCTCGGCGAGCAGTACTTC
v_call: TRBV12-3/TRBV12-4; j_call: TRBJ2-7; d_call: TRBD1; clone_size: many; cdr3_aa: CASIRGGQGLVVEQYF; cdr3_nt: TGTGCCAGCATCAGGGGGGGACAGGGGCTCGTTGTCGAGCAGTACTTC
v_call: TRBV3-1; j_call: TRBJ1-2; d_call: NA; clone_size: few; cdr3_aa: CASSQSGVWHYGYTF; cdr3_nt: TGTGCCAGCAGCCAAAGTGGTGTGTGGCACTATGGCTACACCTTC
v_call: TRBV29-1; j_call: TRBJ2-3; d_call: TRBD1; clone_size: NA; cdr3_aa: CSAETGGAYSADTQYF; cdr3_nt: TGCAGCGCCGAGACAGGGGGCGCGTACAGCGCAGATACGCAGTATTTT
v_call: TRBV6-2/TRBV6-3; j_call: TRBJ2-1; d_call: TRBD2; clone_size: many; cdr3_aa: CASSAREPNNEQFF; cdr3_nt: TGTGCCAGTTCGGCGCGGGAGCCAAACAATGAGCAGTTCTTC